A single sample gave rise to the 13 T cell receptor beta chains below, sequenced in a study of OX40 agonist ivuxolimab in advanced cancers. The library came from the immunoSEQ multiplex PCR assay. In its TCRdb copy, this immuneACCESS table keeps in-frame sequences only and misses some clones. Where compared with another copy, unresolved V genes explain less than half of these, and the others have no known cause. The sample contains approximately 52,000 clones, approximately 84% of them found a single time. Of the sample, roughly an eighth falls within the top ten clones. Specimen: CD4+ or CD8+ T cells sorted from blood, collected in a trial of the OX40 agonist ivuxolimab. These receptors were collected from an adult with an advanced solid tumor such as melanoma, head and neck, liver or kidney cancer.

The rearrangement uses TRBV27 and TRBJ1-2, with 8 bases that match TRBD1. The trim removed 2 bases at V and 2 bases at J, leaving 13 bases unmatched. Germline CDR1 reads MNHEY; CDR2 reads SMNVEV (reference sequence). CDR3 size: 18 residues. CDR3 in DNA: TGTGCCAGCAGTTTAGCGGGGGATCGGACAGGGAGGAACTATGGCTACACCTTC. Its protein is CASSLAGDRTGRNYGYTF.

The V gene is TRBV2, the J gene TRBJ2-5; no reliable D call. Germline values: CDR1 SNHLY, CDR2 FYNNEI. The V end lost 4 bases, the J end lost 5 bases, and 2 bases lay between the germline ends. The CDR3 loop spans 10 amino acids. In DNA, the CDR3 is TGTGCCAGCAGTGGGGAGACCCAGTACTTC. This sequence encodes CASSGETQYF.

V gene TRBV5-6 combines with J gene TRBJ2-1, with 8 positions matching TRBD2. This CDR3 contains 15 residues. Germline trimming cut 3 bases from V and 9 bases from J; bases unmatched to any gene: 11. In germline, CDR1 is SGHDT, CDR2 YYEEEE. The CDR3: CASSSGLVGGAEQFF. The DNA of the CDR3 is TGTGCCAGCAGCTCGGGACTAGTGGGGGGAGCTGAGCAGTTCTTC.

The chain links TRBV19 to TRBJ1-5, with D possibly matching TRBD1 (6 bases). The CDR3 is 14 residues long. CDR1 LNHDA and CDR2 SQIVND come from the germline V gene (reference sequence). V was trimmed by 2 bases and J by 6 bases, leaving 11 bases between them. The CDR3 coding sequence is TGTGCCAGTAGTATAAGGGGGGAGGTTCAGCCCCAGCATTTT. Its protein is CASSIRGEVQPQHF.

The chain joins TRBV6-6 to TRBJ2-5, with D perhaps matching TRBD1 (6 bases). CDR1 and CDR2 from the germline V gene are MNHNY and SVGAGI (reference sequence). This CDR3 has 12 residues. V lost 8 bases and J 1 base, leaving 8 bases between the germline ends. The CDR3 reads CASEDSQETQYF. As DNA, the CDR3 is TGTGCCAGCGAGGACAGCCAAGAGACCCAGTACTTC.

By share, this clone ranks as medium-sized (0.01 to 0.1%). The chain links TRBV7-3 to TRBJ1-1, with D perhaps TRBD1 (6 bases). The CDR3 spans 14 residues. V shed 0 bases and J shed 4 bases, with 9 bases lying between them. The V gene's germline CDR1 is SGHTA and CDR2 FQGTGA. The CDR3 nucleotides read TGTGCCAGCAGCTTAACAGGGGGGATCACTGAAGCTTTCTTT. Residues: CASSLTGGITEAFF.

CDR3: CASRSGVLEPLHF. Here the CDR3 DNA reads TGTGCCAGCAGATCAGGGGTTTTAGAACCCCTCCACTTT. The chain links TRBV19 to TRBJ1-6; perhaps TRBD1 as D (6 bases). The CDR3 contains 13 residues. V lost 9 bases to trimming and J lost 12 bases, with 18 bases between them. Germline lookup yields CDR1 LNHDA and CDR2 SQIVND (reference sequence).

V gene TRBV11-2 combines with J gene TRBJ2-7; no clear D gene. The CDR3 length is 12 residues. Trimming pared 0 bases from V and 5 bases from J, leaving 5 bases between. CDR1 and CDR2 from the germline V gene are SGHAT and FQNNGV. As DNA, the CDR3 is TGTGCCAGCAGCTTAGATCGGCACGAGCAGTACTTC. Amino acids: CASSLDRHEQYF.

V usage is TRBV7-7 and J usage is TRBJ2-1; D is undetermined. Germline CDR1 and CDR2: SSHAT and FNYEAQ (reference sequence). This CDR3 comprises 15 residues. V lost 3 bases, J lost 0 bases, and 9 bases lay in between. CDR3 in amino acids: CASSLSESSYNEQFF. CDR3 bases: TGTGCCAGCAGCTTGTCGGAGAGCTCCTACAATGAGCAGTTCTTC.

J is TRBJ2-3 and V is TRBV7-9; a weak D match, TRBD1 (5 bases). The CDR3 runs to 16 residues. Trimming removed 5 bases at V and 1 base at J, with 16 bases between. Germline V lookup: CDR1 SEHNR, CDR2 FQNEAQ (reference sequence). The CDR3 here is CASSPDEKGGTDTQYF. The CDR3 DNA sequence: TGTGCCAGCAGCCCGGATGAAAAAGGGGGCACAGATACGCAGTATTTT.

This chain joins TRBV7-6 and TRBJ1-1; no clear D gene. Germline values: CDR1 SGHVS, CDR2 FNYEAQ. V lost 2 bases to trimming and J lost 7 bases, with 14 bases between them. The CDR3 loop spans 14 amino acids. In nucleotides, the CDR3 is TGTGCCAGCAGCTTACCTCACCCCCCCGATGAAGCTTTCTTT. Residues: CASSLPHPPDEAFF.

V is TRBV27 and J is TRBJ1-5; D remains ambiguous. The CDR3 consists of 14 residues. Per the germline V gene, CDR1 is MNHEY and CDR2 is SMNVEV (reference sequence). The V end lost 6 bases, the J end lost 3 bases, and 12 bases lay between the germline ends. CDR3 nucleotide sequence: TGTGCCAGCAGCCTTATCGGTTACAATCAGCCCCAGCATTTT. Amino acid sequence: CASSLIGYNQPQHF.

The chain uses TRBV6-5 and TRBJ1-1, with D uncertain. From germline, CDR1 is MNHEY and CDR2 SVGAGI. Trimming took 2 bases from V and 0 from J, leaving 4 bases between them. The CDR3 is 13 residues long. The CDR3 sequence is CASSYGMNTEAFF. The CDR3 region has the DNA TGTGCCAGCAGTTACGGGATGAACACTGAAGCTTTCTTT.